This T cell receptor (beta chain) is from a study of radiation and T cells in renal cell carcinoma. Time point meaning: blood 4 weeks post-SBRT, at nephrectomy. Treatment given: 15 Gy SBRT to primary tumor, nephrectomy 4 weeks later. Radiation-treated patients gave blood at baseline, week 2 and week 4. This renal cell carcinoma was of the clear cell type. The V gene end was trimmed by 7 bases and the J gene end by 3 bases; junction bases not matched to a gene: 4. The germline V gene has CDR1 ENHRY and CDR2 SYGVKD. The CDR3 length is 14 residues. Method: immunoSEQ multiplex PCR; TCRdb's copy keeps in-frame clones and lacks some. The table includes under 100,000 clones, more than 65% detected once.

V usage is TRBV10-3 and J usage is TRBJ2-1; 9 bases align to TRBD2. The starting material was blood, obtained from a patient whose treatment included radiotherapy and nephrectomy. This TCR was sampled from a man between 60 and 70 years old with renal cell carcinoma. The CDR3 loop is CAITGGRGYNEQFF. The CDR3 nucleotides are TGTGCCATCACGGGCGGGAGGGGCTACAATGAGCAGTTCTTC.